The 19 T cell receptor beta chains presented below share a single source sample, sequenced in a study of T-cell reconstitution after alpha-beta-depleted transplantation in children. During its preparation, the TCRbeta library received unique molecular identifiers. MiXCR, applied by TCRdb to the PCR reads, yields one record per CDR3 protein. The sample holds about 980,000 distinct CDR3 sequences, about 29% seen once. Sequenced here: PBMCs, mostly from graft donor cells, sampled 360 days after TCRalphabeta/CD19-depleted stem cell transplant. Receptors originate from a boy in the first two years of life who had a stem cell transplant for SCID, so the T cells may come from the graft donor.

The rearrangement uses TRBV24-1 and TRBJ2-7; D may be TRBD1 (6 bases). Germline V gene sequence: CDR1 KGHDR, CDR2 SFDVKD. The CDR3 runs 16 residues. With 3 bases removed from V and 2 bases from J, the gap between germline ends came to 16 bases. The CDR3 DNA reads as TGTGCCACCAGTGATGGACAGAGCCATTCTACCTACGAGCAGTACTTC. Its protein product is CATSDGQSHSTYEQYF.

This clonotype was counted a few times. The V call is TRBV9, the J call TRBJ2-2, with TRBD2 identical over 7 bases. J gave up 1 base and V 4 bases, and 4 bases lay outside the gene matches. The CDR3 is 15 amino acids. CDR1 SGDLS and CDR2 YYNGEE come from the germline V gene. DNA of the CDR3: TGTGCCAGCAGCCATTGGGGGGGGAACACCGGGGAGCTGTTTTTT. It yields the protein CASSHWGGNTGELFF.

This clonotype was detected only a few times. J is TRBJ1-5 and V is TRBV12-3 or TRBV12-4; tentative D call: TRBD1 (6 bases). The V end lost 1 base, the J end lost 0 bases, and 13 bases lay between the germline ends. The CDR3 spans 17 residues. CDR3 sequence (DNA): TGTGCCAGCAGTTTAGGGTTCGGGACAAATAGCAATCAGCCCCAGCATTTT. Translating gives CASSLGFGTNSNQPQHF.

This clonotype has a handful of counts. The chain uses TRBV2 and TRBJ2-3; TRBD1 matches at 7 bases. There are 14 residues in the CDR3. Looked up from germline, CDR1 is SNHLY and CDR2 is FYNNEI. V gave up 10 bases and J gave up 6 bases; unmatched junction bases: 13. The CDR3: CATSRDSIWDTQYF. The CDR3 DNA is TGTGCCACTTCCCGGGACAGCATTTGGGATACGCAGTATTTT.

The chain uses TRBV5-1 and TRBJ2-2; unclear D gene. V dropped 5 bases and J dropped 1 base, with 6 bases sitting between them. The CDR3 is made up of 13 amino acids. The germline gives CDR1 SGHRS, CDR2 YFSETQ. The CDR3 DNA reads TGCGCCAGCAGGGTTGGGAACACCGGGGAGCTGTTTTTT. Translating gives CASRVGNTGELFF.

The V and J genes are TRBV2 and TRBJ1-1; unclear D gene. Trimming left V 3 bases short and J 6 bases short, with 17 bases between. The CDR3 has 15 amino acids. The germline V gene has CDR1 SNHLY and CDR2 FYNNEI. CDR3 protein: CASSDGVALTPEAFF. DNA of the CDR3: TGTGCCAGCAGTGACGGGGTAGCCCTTACGCCTGAAGCTTTCTTT.

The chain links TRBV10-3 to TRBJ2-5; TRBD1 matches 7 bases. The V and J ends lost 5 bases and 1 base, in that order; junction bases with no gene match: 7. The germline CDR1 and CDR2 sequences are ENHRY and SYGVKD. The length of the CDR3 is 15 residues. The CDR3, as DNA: TGTGCCATCAGTAACAACAGACAGGGCCAAGAGACCCAGTACTTC. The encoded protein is CAISNNRQGQETQYF.

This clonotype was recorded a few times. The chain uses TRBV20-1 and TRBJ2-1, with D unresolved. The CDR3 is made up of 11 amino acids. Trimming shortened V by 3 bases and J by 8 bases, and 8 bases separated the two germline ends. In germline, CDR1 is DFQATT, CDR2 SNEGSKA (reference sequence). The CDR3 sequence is CSASQGDEQFF. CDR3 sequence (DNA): TGCAGTGCTAGTCAAGGCGATGAGCAGTTCTTC.

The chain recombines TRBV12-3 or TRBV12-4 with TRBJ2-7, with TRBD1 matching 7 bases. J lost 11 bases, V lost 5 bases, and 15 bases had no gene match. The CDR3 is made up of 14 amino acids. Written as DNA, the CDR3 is TGTGCCAGCAGTGTATCCGGGACAGCCCCCGGGGAGTACTTC. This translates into CASSVSGTAPGEYF.

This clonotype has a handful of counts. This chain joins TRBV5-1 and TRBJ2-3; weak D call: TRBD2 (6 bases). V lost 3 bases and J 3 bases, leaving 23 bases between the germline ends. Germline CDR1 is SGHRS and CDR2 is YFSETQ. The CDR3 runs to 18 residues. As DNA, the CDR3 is TGCGCCAGCAGCTCCCCTTCCGGGACTCCCTCTAAAACAGATACGCAGTATTTT. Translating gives CASSSPSGTPSKTDTQYF.

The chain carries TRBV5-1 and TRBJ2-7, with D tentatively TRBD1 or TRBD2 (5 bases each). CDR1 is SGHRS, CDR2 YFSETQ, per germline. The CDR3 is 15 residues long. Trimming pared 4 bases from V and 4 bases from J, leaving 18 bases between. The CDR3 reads CASSTNRDGPYEQYF. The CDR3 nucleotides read TGCGCCAGCAGCACAAACCGGGACGGTCCTTACGAGCAGTACTTC.

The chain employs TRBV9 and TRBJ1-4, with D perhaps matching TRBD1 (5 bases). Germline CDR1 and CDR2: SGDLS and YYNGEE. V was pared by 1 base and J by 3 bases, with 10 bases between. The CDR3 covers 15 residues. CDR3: CASSVFPGPNEKLFF. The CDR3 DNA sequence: TGTGCCAGCAGCGTATTTCCGGGACCTAATGAAAAACTGTTTTTT.

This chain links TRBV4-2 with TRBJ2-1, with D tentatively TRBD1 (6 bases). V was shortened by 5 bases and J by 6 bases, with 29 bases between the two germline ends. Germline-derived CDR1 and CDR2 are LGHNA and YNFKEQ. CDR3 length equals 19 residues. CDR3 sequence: CASSGRIRDNLGVSNEQFF. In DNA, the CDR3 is TGTGCCAGCAGCGGAAGAATCCGGGACAACCTAGGCGTTAGCAATGAGCAGTTCTTC.

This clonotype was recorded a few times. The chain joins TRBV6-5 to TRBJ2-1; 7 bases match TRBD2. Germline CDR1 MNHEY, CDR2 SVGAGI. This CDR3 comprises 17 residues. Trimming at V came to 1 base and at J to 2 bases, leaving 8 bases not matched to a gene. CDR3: CASSYLRGGGPYNEQFF. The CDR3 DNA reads TGTGCCAGCAGTTACTTACGTGGCGGGGGTCCCTACAATGAGCAGTTCTTC.

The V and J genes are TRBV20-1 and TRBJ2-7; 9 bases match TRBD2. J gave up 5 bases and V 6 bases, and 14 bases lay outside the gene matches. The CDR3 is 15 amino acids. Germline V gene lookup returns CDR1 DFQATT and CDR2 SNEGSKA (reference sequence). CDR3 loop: CSASDPQAGGDEQYF. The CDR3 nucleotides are TGCAGTGCCTCCGACCCTCAAGCGGGGGGAGACGAGCAGTACTTC.

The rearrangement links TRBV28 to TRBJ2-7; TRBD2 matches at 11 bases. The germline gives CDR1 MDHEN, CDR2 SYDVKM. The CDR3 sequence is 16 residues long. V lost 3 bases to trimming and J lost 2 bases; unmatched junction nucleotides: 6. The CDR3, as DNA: TGTGCCAGCAGTTTTAGCGGGGGGGAAAAGGCCTACGAGCAGTACTTC. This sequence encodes CASSFSGGEKAYEQYF.

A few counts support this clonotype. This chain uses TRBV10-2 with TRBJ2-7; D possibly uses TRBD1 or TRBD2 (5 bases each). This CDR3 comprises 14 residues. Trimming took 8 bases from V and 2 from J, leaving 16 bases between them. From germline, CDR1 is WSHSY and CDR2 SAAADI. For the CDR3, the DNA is TGCGCCAGCTCTACCGGGACGCATCCCTACGAGCAGTACTTC. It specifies CASSTGTHPYEQYF.

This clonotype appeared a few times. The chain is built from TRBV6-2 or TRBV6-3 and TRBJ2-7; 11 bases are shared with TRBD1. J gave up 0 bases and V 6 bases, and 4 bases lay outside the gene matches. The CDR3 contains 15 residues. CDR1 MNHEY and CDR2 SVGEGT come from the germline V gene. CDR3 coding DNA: TGTGCCAGCAGGCCCGGGACAGGGGGCTCCTACGAGCAGTACTTC. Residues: CASRPGTGGSYEQYF.

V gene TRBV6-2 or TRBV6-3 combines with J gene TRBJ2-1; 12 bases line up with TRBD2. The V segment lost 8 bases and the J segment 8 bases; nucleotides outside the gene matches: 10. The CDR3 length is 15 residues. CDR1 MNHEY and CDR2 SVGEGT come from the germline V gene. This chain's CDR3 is CASSPPSGGAHEQFF. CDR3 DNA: TGTGCCAGCTCCCCTCCTAGCGGGGGGGCCCATGAGCAGTTCTTC.